A selection of T cell receptor beta chains follows, all from one sample in a study of blood T cell repertoires in COVID-19. Repertoires were generated with immunoSEQ multiplex PCR, while TCRdb's copy carries only in-frame clones and drops some. The sample yields about 120,000 clones, approximately 82% seen once. Material for sequencing was peripheral blood. These receptors all stem from a man aged 60 to 75 with acute or convalescent COVID-19. Each CDR3 is given with its conserved first and last residue. The D gene is left open where the match is weak. A clone size is listed for some rows: how often the clone was seen (once, few, many), or a class if it is expanded.

j_call: TRBJ2-1
d_call: TRBD1
clone_size: -
v_call: TRBV4-1
cdr3_nt: TGCGCCAGCAGCCGCGGGACAGGACGGACTGAGCAGTTCTTC
cdr3_aa: CASSRGTGRTEQFF

j_call: TRBJ1-1
d_call: -
clone_size: -
v_call: TRBV12-5
cdr3_nt: TGTGCTAGTGGTTTGGGGAGGGGTGAAGCTTTCTTT
cdr3_aa: CASGLGRGEAFF

j_call: TRBJ2-7
d_call: TRBD2
clone_size: -
v_call: TRBV7-8
cdr3_nt: TGTGCCAGCAGCTTAGCGGCGGGAGGACCCTACGAGCAGTACTTC
cdr3_aa: CASSLAAGGPYEQYF

j_call: TRBJ1-1
d_call: -
clone_size: -
v_call: TRBV28
cdr3_nt: TGTGCCAGCAGGTCTCCCCCTTTCAGGGTAGGTGTCACTGAAGCTTTCTTT
cdr3_aa: CASRSPPFRVGVTEAFF

j_call: TRBJ2-2
d_call: -
clone_size: -
v_call: TRBV19
cdr3_nt: TGTGCCAGTACCTTCACAAACACCGGGGAGCTGTTTTTT
cdr3_aa: CASTFTNTGELFF

j_call: TRBJ1-1
d_call: -
clone_size: -
v_call: TRBV28
cdr3_nt: TGTGCCAGCAGTTTAAGTGCAGGATACACTGAAGCTTTCTTT
cdr3_aa: CASSLSAGYTEAFF

j_call: TRBJ2-3
d_call: TRBD2
clone_size: -
v_call: TRBV18
cdr3_nt: TGTGCCAGCTCACCGGGACTAGCGGGAGGGCCTGGTTTTGGAGATACGCAGTATTTT
cdr3_aa: CASSPGLAGGPGFGDTQYF

j_call: TRBJ1-1
d_call: -
clone_size: once
v_call: TRBV30
cdr3_nt: TGTGCCTGGAGTGTACGCAGGGTCGGGGGGTTAGCGAACACTGAAGCTTTCTTT
cdr3_aa: CAWSVRRVGGLANTEAFF

j_call: TRBJ2-5
d_call: -
clone_size: -
v_call: TRBV5-1
cdr3_nt: TGCGCCAGCAGCTTGGGAGGACAGGGAGGGCAAGAGACCCAGTACTTC
cdr3_aa: CASSLGGQGGQETQYF

j_call: TRBJ2-2
d_call: -
clone_size: -
v_call: TRBV24-1
cdr3_nt: TGTGCCACCAGTAGCCTCTCCCCCCGGGAGCCCTCGAACACCGGGGAGCTGTTTTTT
cdr3_aa: CATSSLSPREPSNTGELFF

j_call: TRBJ2-1
d_call: -
clone_size: -
v_call: TRBV9
cdr3_nt: TGTGCCAGCAGCGCAGTCTCCTACAATGAGCAGTTCTTC
cdr3_aa: CASSAVSYNEQFF

j_call: TRBJ1-5
d_call: TRBD1
clone_size: -
v_call: TRBV19
cdr3_nt: TGTGCCAGTAGTAGCGGACAGGGGAATCAGCCCCAGCATTTT
cdr3_aa: CASSSGQGNQPQHF

j_call: TRBJ2-1
d_call: TRBD1
clone_size: -
v_call: TRBV28
cdr3_nt: TGTGCCAGTCGGGACAGGGGTAATGAGCAGTTCTTC
cdr3_aa: CASRDRGNEQFF

j_call: TRBJ1-6
d_call: -
clone_size: -
v_call: TRBV2
cdr3_nt: TGTGCCAGCAGTGAAGGGATGGGGGAGGGTAATTCACCCCTCCACTTT
cdr3_aa: CASSEGMGEGNSPLHF

j_call: TRBJ2-1
d_call: TRBD2
clone_size: -
v_call: TRBV3-1/TRBV3-2
cdr3_nt: TGTGCCAGCAGCCAAACTAGCGGGAGTGGAAATGAGCAGTTCTTC
cdr3_aa: CASSQTSGSGNEQFF

j_call: TRBJ1-2
d_call: -
clone_size: -
v_call: TRBV10-3
cdr3_nt: TGTGCCATCAGTGAGGAGGGATATGGCTACACCTTC
cdr3_aa: CAISEEGYGYTF

j_call: TRBJ2-7
d_call: TRBD1
clone_size: -
v_call: TRBV18
cdr3_nt: TGTGCCAGCTCACCAACAAAAACAGGGGAGTACGAGCAGTACTTC
cdr3_aa: CASSPTKTGEYEQYF

j_call: TRBJ2-1
d_call: TRBD2
clone_size: -
v_call: TRBV11-2
cdr3_nt: TGTGCCAGCAGCTTAGTGGTGACTAGCGTTTACAATGAGCAGTTCTTC
cdr3_aa: CASSLVVTSVYNEQFF

j_call: TRBJ1-1
d_call: -
clone_size: -
v_call: TRBV7-9
cdr3_nt: TGTGCCGGAACTGGGTGGGGAGCTGAAGCTTTCTTT
cdr3_aa: CAGTGWGAEAFF

j_call: TRBJ1-5
d_call: -
clone_size: -
v_call: TRBV2
cdr3_nt: TGTGCCAGCAGTGCGGCGGGGGCTGGACAGCCCCAGCATTTT
cdr3_aa: CASSAAGAGQPQHF

j_call: TRBJ2-1
d_call: -
clone_size: -
v_call: TRBV27
cdr3_nt: TGTGCCAGCCTCCCGCCGCGGGCTGACAATGAGCAGTTCTTC
cdr3_aa: CASLPPRADNEQFF

j_call: TRBJ1-6
d_call: -
clone_size: once
v_call: TRBV9
cdr3_nt: TGTGCCAGCACTCGAGATCCGGATTCACCCCTCCACTTT
cdr3_aa: CASTRDPDSPLHF

j_call: TRBJ2-1
d_call: -
clone_size: -
v_call: TRBV21-1
cdr3_nt: TGTGCCAGCAAAGGGGCGTACTCCTACAATGAGCAGTTCTTC
cdr3_aa: CASKGAYSYNEQFF

j_call: TRBJ2-2
d_call: TRBD1
clone_size: -
v_call: TRBV7-9
cdr3_nt: TGTGCCAGCAGCTTAGCAGGGGGCGCGAGACCCGGGGAGCTGTTTTTT
cdr3_aa: CASSLAGGARPGELFF

j_call: TRBJ1-1
d_call: TRBD1
clone_size: -
v_call: TRBV9
cdr3_nt: TGTGCCAGCAGCGTAGGACAGGGGGGCACTGAAGCTTTCTTT
cdr3_aa: CASSVGQGGTEAFF

j_call: TRBJ2-1
d_call: -
clone_size: -
v_call: TRBV5-5
cdr3_nt: TGTGCCAGCAGCTTGATTTGGGCTGGGCTCGCGTCTGAGCAGTTCTTC
cdr3_aa: CASSLIWAGLASEQFF

j_call: TRBJ1-2
d_call: TRBD1
clone_size: -
v_call: TRBV13
cdr3_nt: TGTGCCAGCAGCTTAAACAGGGGCCTGACATATGGCTACACCTTC
cdr3_aa: CASSLNRGLTYGYTF

j_call: TRBJ1-2
d_call: -
clone_size: -
v_call: TRBV6-5
cdr3_nt: TGTGCCAGCAGTTACCGGGTCAACTATGGCTACACCTTC
cdr3_aa: CASSYRVNYGYTF

j_call: TRBJ2-1
d_call: TRBD2
clone_size: -
v_call: TRBV5-1
cdr3_nt: TGCGCCAGCAGCTTTGTTACTAGCGGAAGAAGCTCCTACAATGAGCAGTTCTTC
cdr3_aa: CASSFVTSGRSSYNEQFF

j_call: TRBJ1-1
d_call: TRBD1
clone_size: -
v_call: TRBV7-3
cdr3_nt: TGTGCCAGCAGCTTGTCAGGGGGCGCCTTCACTGAAGCTTTCTTT
cdr3_aa: CASSLSGGAFTEAFF

j_call: TRBJ2-7
d_call: TRBD1
clone_size: -
v_call: TRBV6-5
cdr3_nt: TGTGCCAGCAGGGCCAGGGACAGGGGCTTCTACGAGCAGTACTTC
cdr3_aa: CASRARDRGFYEQYF

j_call: TRBJ1-2
d_call: -
clone_size: -
v_call: TRBV2
cdr3_nt: TGTGCCAGCACTCGAGCGCCAGGGTCTGGCTACACCTTC
cdr3_aa: CASTRAPGSGYTF

j_call: TRBJ2-3
d_call: -
clone_size: -
v_call: TRBV19
cdr3_nt: TGTGCCAGTAGTGCCCCAGGGAGGGGGGGTGGTACGCAGTATTTT
cdr3_aa: CASSAPGRGGGTQYF

j_call: TRBJ1-6
d_call: -
clone_size: once
v_call: TRBV27
cdr3_nt: TGTGCCAGCAGTTCGGTTAATTCACCCCTCCACTTT
cdr3_aa: CASSSVNSPLHF

j_call: TRBJ2-5
d_call: TRBD1
clone_size: -
v_call: TRBV4-1
cdr3_nt: TGCGCCAGCAGCCAAGAACAGGGGGCTAGGGCCCAGTACTTC
cdr3_aa: CASSQEQGARAQYF

j_call: TRBJ1-6
d_call: -
clone_size: -
v_call: TRBV30
cdr3_nt: TGTGCCTGGAGTGTACGACAGAATAATTCACCCCTCCACTTT
cdr3_aa: CAWSVRQNNSPLHF

j_call: TRBJ1-1
d_call: TRBD1
clone_size: -
v_call: TRBV5-1
cdr3_nt: TGCGCCAGCAGCTTGTCCGGGAGACAGGGGGGCACTGAAGCTTTCTTT
cdr3_aa: CASSLSGRQGGTEAFF